Listed here are 16 T cell receptor beta chains from one sample, sequenced in a study of T cell repertoires in cytomegalovirus infection. Each CDR3 protein gets one entry after TCRdb re-called the reads with MiXCR. The sample yields about 320,000 distinct CDR3 sequences, 9.5% seen once. The sequenced sample was PBMCs. The receptors stem from a human donor in good health (CMV status not recorded). Some clones in this sample may be carry-over from other donors' samples.

This clonotype was recorded at least ten times. This chain links TRBV12-3 or TRBV12-4 with TRBJ2-7, with 11 bases aligning to TRBD2. The CDR3 loop spans 14 amino acids. With V trimmed by 7 bases and J by 0 bases, 2 bases remained unmatched. CDR3 sequence (DNA): TGTGCCAGCAAAACTAGCGGGGGCTCCTACGAGCAGTACTTC. Translating it yields CASKTSGGSYEQYF.

This clonotype has only a few counts. The chain has TRBV28 and TRBJ1-1, with a tentative D call TRBD1 (5 bases). V lost 3 bases, J lost 0 bases, and 23 bases lay in between. CDR1 and CDR2 (germline): MDHEN, SYDVKM. The CDR3 totals 19 residues. For the CDR3, the DNA is TGTGCCAGCAGTTTCACCTCCCGGGGATCATTAGGGGTGAACACTGAAGCTTTCTTT. This codes for CASSFTSRGSLGVNTEAFF.

A few counts support this clonotype. V is TRBV11-3 and J is TRBJ2-3; tentatively, D is TRBD2 (5 bases). CDR1 SGHNT and CDR2 YENEEA come from the germline V gene. Trimming shortened V by 5 bases and J by 6 bases, and 12 bases separated the two germline ends. The CDR3 length is 13 residues. This CDR3 is CASSQESGDTQYF. CDR3 nucleotide sequence: TGTGCCAGCAGCCAAGAGTCGGGGGATACGCAGTATTTT.

V is TRBV12-3 or TRBV12-4 and J is TRBJ1-5; TRBD1 agrees at 7 bases. The CDR3 is 14 residues long. Losses at the gene ends were 5 bases for V and 1 base for J; bases not matched to a gene: 2. CDR3 sequence: CASSDRASNQPQHF. CDR3 coding DNA: TGTGCCAGCAGTGACAGGGCAAGCAATCAGCCCCAGCATTTT.

This clonotype was detected many times. V usage is TRBV7-2 and J usage is TRBJ2-1, with 11 bases aligning to TRBD2. With 5 bases clipped from V and 13 bases from J, the junction kept 16 bases outside the gene matches. CDR1 SGHTA and CDR2 FQGNSA come from the germline V gene. The CDR3 length is 16 residues. The CDR3 region is CASSRRTSGYSSPQFF. CDR3 in DNA: TGTGCCAGCAGCCGCCGGACTAGCGGGTATTCATCGCCCCAGTTCTTC.

This clonotype was observed at least ten times. This chain's CDR3 is CASSPEARNSPLHF. CDR3 coding DNA: TGTGCCAGCAGCCCTGAGGCACGGAATTCACCCCTCCACTTT. J is TRBJ1-6 and V is TRBV7-2; no firm D call. Trimming left V 5 bases short and J 7 bases short, with 12 bases between. The CDR3 totals 14 residues. The V gene's germline CDR1 is SGHTA and CDR2 FQGNSA.

This clonotype was detected ten times or more. The rearrangement joins TRBV11-2 to TRBJ1-6; D gene uncertain. The germline V and J ends were trimmed by 1 base and 9 bases, with 16 bases remaining between them. The CDR3 loop spans 16 amino acids. Germline V lookup: CDR1 SGHAT, CDR2 FQNNGV. The CDR3 DNA reads as TGTGCCAGCAGCTTAGGAGGAGGCCGAGTTGGTTCACCCCTCCACTTT. Translating gives CASSLGGGRVGSPLHF.

This clonotype has a handful of counts. The V call is TRBV18, the J call TRBJ1-5, with D unclear. Germline assignment: CDR1 KGHSH and CDR2 LQKENI. CDR3 length equals 15 residues. V was pared by 2 bases and J by 0 bases, with 8 bases between. CDR3 coding DNA: TGTGCCAGCTCACCAGGGAAACATAGCAATCAGCCCCAGCATTTT. It yields the protein CASSPGKHSNQPQHF.

This clonotype was recorded many times. DNA of the CDR3: TGTGCCAGCTGGACTAGCGGGGGGACCACCTACGAGCAGTACTTC. Its protein product is CASWTSGGTTYEQYF. The chain has TRBV6-2 or TRBV6-3 and TRBJ2-7; the match to TRBD2 covers 14 bases. J gave up 2 bases and V 8 bases, and 5 bases lay outside the gene matches. The CDR3 totals 15 residues. The germline CDR1 and CDR2 sequences are MNHEY and SVGEGT.

This clonotype has more than one count but fewer than ten. The V and J genes are TRBV6-2 or TRBV6-3 and TRBJ1-6, with D unclear. Germline V gene lookup returns CDR1 MNHEY and CDR2 SVGEGT. The germline V and J ends were trimmed by 2 bases and 10 bases, with 12 bases remaining between them. The CDR3 length is 14 residues. The CDR3 protein is CASSYGVVGSPLHF. The CDR3, as DNA: TGTGCCAGCAGTTACGGGGTCGTCGGGTCACCCCTCCACTTT.

This clonotype has ten or more counts. The chain combines TRBV25-1 with TRBJ1-1; no definite D call. CDR3 length equals 14 residues. V lost 5 bases and J 1 base, leaving 11 bases between the germline ends. Germline V gene sequence: CDR1 MGHDK, CDR2 SYGVNS. CDR3 sequence: CASSFQASNTEAFF. The CDR3 DNA reads as TGTGCCAGCAGTTTTCAGGCTTCGAACACTGAAGCTTTCTTT.

This clonotype was observed a handful of times. V usage is TRBV6-1 and J usage is TRBJ1-1; perhaps TRBD1 as D (6 bases). CDR3 length: 15 residues. V was cut by 4 bases and J by 1 base, with 13 bases left in between. Germline V lookup: CDR1 MNHNS, CDR2 SASEGT. CDR3 protein: CASSVKQGPNTEAFF. The CDR3 region has the DNA TGTGCCAGCAGTGTCAAACAGGGACCGAACACTGAAGCTTTCTTT.

This clonotype was seen at least ten times. The chain has TRBV19 and TRBJ1-2; tentative D call: TRBD1 (5 bases). This CDR3 spans 13 amino acids. Germline loops: CDR1 LNHDA, CDR2 SQIVND (reference sequence). Trimming removed 3 bases from V and 6 bases from J, with 11 bases in between. The CDR3 bases are TGTGCCAGTAGTATCAGAGGGGCCAATGGCTACACCTTC. It is translated as CASSIRGANGYTF.

This clonotype was counted many times. This chain links TRBV7-9 with TRBJ2-7; D perhaps matches TRBD2 (5 bases). Trimming removed 5 bases from V and 2 bases from J, with 19 bases in between. CDR1 and CDR2 (germline): SEHNR, FQNEAQ (reference sequence). This CDR3 spans 16 amino acids. The CDR3 sequence: CASSPIGSGRPYEQYF. CDR3 nucleotide sequence: TGTGCCAGCAGCCCGATAGGGAGCGGAAGACCCTACGAGCAGTACTTC.

This chain uses TRBV5-1 with TRBJ1-1; maybe TRBD1 (6 bases). CDR1 is SGHRS and CDR2 is YFSETQ in the germline V gene. The V gene lost 3 bases and the J gene lost 0 bases, with 12 bases spanning the gap. This CDR3 region has 15 residues. The CDR3 loop is CASSSWTAMNTEAFF. DNA for the CDR3: TGCGCCAGCAGCTCCTGGACAGCGATGAACACTGAAGCTTTCTTT. Filled out from reference TRBV5-1 and TRBJ1-1, the complete variable domain reads KAGVTQTPRYLIKTRGQQVTLSCSPISGHRSVSWYQQTPGQGLQFLFEYFSETQRNKGNFPGRFSGRQFSNSRSEMNVSTLELGDSALYLCASSSWTAMNTEAFFGQGTRLTVV.

Only a few counts were recorded for this clonotype. The rearrangement joins TRBV28 to TRBJ2-3; D may be TRBD2 (6 bases). CDR3 size: 13 residues. Germline V lookup: CDR1 MDHEN, CDR2 SYDVKM. V lost 6 bases and J 9 bases, leaving 16 bases between the germline ends. CDR3 DNA sequence: TGTGCCAGCAGCAGGGCTCTTCGGGGGACGCAGTATTTT. As protein: CASSRALRGTQYF.